These 7 T cell receptor beta chains originate from one sample sequenced in a study of blood T cell repertoires in COVID-19. Here immunoSEQ multiplex PCR was the method, and the copy in TCRdb shows in-frame clones only, minus some. The sample records almost 350,000 clones, around nine tenths being singletons. The sequencing input was PBMCs or T cells enriched from blood (not recorded which). These receptors came from a woman aged 25 to 39 who had been exposed to COVID-19.

The chain combines TRBV6-1 with TRBJ1-1; D gene unclear. Germline CDR1 MNHNS, CDR2 SASEGT. CDR3 size: 13 residues. V was trimmed by 2 bases and J by 5 bases, leaving 9 bases between them. CDR3 protein: CASSESRDTEAFF. The CDR3 DNA reads as TGTGCCAGCAGTGAATCCCGAGATACTGAAGCTTTCTTT.

Remarks on this clone: Distinct nucleotide sequences in the sample also encode this CDR3. The V and J genes are TRBV28 and TRBJ2-7, with TRBD2 matching 9 bases. The junction had 4 bases not matched to a gene; V was cut back by 5 bases and J by 2 bases. Germline V gives CDR1 MDHEN, CDR2 SYDVKM. The CDR3 contains 14 residues. The CDR3 protein is CASSLSGRAYEQYF. The CDR3, as DNA: TGTGCCAGCAGTCTTAGCGGGAGAGCCTACGAGCAGTACTTC.

The chain carries TRBV19 and TRBJ2-1; D possibly corresponds to TRBD2 (6 bases). The CDR3 extends over 19 amino acids. The V end lost 3 bases, the J end lost 0 bases, and 21 bases lay between the germline ends. Looked up from germline, CDR1 is LNHDA and CDR2 is SQIVND (reference sequence). The CDR3 here is CASSIDAVTSGDSYNEQFF. The CDR3 DNA sequence: TGTGCCAGTAGTATTGATGCCGTCACGTCGGGGGACTCCTACAATGAGCAGTTCTTC.

This chain connects TRBV6-2 or TRBV6-3 to TRBJ2-1, with TRBD2 identical over 7 bases. Trimming cost V 0 bases and J 7 bases; bases outside gene matches: 9. Per the germline V gene, CDR1 is MNHEY and CDR2 is SVGEGT. The CDR3 length is 16 residues. The CDR3 protein is CASSYSWLAVGNEQFF. For the CDR3, the DNA is TGTGCCAGCAGTTACTCTTGGCTAGCGGTGGGAAATGAGCAGTTCTTC.

A word on this clone: The sample carries other DNA sequences with the same CDR3. Here the CDR3 DNA reads TGTGCCAGCAGACTAGCGGGTAGCACAGATACGCAGTATTTT. This gives the protein CASRLAGSTDTQYF. The chain uses TRBV25-1 and TRBJ2-3, with TRBD2 matching 9 bases. V gave up 6 bases and J gave up 0 bases; unmatched junction bases: 1. CDR1 MGHDK and CDR2 SYGVNS come from the germline V gene. This CDR3 has 14 amino acids.

The chain joins TRBV6-5 to TRBJ2-7; no clear D gene. Germline V gene lookup returns CDR1 MNHEY and CDR2 SVGAGI. The CDR3 loop spans 14 amino acids. The V end lost 2 bases, the J end lost 6 bases, and 14 bases lay between the germline ends. CDR3 DNA: TGTGCCAGCAGTTACCAGTTGTCGCGGAGCGAGCAGTACTTC. Residues: CASSYQLSRSEQYF.

The chain joins TRBV9 to TRBJ1-4, with no clear D. V was cut by 0 bases and J by 5 bases, with 11 bases left in between. Germline CDR1 and CDR2: SGDLS and YYNGEE. CDR3 length equals 15 residues. The CDR3 DNA reads TGTGCCAGCAGCGTAGCAGGTGCCCTGAATGAAAAACTGTTTTTT. Translating gives CASSVAGALNEKLFF.